Following are 31 T cell receptor beta chains from one sample sequenced in a study of cytomegalovirus exposure and HLA in healthy donors. The study ran its PCR with 60 Vbeta and 13 Jbeta primers. The table came from immunoSEQ multiplex PCR; TCRdb's copy has only in-frame clones and leaves some out. Of roughly 170,000 clones detected, around 84% appear once; the ten largest clones hold around 1.2%. The sequenced sample consisted of PBMCs. The receptors were gathered from a girl aged 2-15 years in good health and CMV-seropositive.

This rearrangement joins TRBV9 to TRBJ1-3; perhaps TRBD1 as D (5 bases). This CDR3 has 15 amino acids. Trimming shortened V by 3 bases and J by 3 bases, and 13 bases separated the two germline ends. Germline V gene data show CDR1 as SGDLS and CDR2 as YYNGEE. The CDR3 bases are TGTGCCAGCAGCGCCACAGGCTCGTATGGAAACACCATATATTTT. Its translation: CASSATGSYGNTIYF.

This clone showed up just a few times. This sequence joins TRBV2 and TRBJ1-5; TRBD1 matches 8 bases. CDR3 size: 15 residues. V lost 5 bases to trimming and J lost 2 bases; unmatched junction nucleotides: 5. The germline V gene encodes CDR1 SNHLY and CDR2 FYNNEI. In DNA, the CDR3 is TGTGCCAGCAGTCCCGAGACAGGGGGCAATCAGCCCCAGCATTTT. Protein sequence: CASSPETGGNQPQHF.

The rearrangement links TRBV6-1 to TRBJ1-6; 7 nucleotides agree with TRBD1. CDR3 length: 15 residues. Germline V gene sequence: CDR1 MNHNS, CDR2 SASEGT. With V trimmed by 2 bases and J by 7 bases, 5 bases remained unmatched. CDR3 bases: TGTGCCAGCAGTGAACTAGGGGGCAGGAATTCACCCCTCCACTTT. This translates into CASSELGGRNSPLHF.

The J gene is TRBJ2-7, the V gene TRBV28; TRBD2 is a possible D gene (7 bases). The germline V and J ends were trimmed by 8 bases and 7 bases, with 15 bases remaining between them. This CDR3 has 12 amino acids. Germline loops: CDR1 MDHEN, CDR2 SYDVKM. CDR3 protein: CASAYGGLEQYF. CDR3 sequence (DNA): TGTGCCAGCGCCTACGGGGGGCTGGAGCAGTACTTC.

The chain has TRBV5-6 and TRBJ2-7; TRBD2 might be the D (6 bases). Germline CDR1 reads SGHDT; CDR2 reads YYEEEE. The CDR3 runs to 14 residues. The V and J ends lost 0 bases and 2 bases respectively, with 9 bases between them. The DNA for the CDR3 is TGTGCCAGCAGCTTGGGCGGGGACCCCTACGAGCAGTACTTC. As protein: CASSLGGDPYEQYF.

The chain links TRBV25-1 to TRBJ2-3, with unresolved D. CDR3 size: 13 residues. V gave up 7 bases and J gave up 1 base, with 9 bases separating them. Germline V lookup: CDR1 MGHDK, CDR2 SYGVNS. The CDR3 DNA sequence: TGTGCCAGCATGACCGCGGGCACAGATACGCAGTATTTT. It yields the protein CASMTAGTDTQYF.

This rearrangement joins TRBV7-3 to TRBJ2-1; maybe TRBD2 (6 bases). Between the trimmed V and J ends, which lost 1 base and 7 bases, there was a span of 20 bases. The V gene's germline CDR1 is SGHTA and CDR2 FQGTGA. The CDR3 contains 17 residues. The CDR3 DNA is TGTGCCAGCAGCTTAAGGAGGGGCCAACAGAGGGTTAATGAGCAGTTCTTC. Residues: CASSLRRGQQRVNEQFF.

This clone was recorded a few times. The J gene is TRBJ1-2, the V gene TRBV2; 7 bases fit TRBD1. The CDR3 is 13 residues long. V lost 6 bases to trimming and J lost 5 bases; unmatched junction nucleotides: 6. Germline CDR1 is SNHLY and CDR2 is FYNNEI. CDR3 sequence: CASRPGQRYGYTF. CDR3 sequence (DNA): TGTGCCAGCAGGCCGGGACAGCGTTATGGCTACACCTTC. Filled out from reference TRBV2 and TRBJ1-2, the complete variable domain reads EPEVTQTPSHQVTQMGQEVILRCVPISNHLYFYWYRQILGQKVEFLVSFYNNEISEKSEIFDDQFSVERPDGSNFTLKIRSTKLEDSAMYFCASRPGQRYGYTFGSGTRLTVV.

This rearrangement joins TRBV27 to TRBJ2-7; the D gene is possibly TRBD1 (6 bases). Trimming stripped 6 bases from V and 3 bases from J, with 12 bases between. Looked up from germline, CDR1 is MNHEY and CDR2 is SMNVEV (reference sequence). The CDR3 has 13 amino acids. For the CDR3, the DNA is TGTGCCAGCAGCAGGACAGACCTCTACGAGCAGTACTTC. Amino acids: CASSRTDLYEQYF.

J is TRBJ2-1 and V is TRBV12-5; tentatively, D is TRBD2 (7 bases). The CDR3 consists of 13 residues. V gave up 0 bases and J gave up 9 bases, with 9 bases separating them. Germline V gene sequence: CDR1 LGHNT, CDR2 FRNRAP. The CDR3: CASGLVRGGEQFF. As DNA, the CDR3 is TGTGCTAGTGGTTTGGTAAGGGGGGGTGAGCAGTTCTTC.

The chain recombines TRBV9 with TRBJ2-3; weak D call: TRBD1 (6 bases). V was shortened by 7 bases and J by 3 bases, with 9 bases between the two germline ends. The CDR3 consists of 12 residues. Per the germline V gene, CDR1 is SGDLS and CDR2 is YYNGEE. CDR3 in DNA: TGTGCCAGCGCAGGGGTGACAGATACGCAGTATTTT. Protein sequence: CASAGVTDTQYF.

This clone was seen only a few times. J is TRBJ1-2 and V is TRBV5-6; 9 bases are a match to TRBD1. The V segment lost 0 bases and the J segment 1 base; nucleotides outside the gene matches: 10. This CDR3 spans 18 amino acids. In germline, CDR1 is SGHDT, CDR2 YYEEEE. CDR3 in DNA: TGTGCCAGCAGCTTGGCCGAGCGTTACAGGGGGCATAACTATGGCTACACCTTC. Encoded protein: CASSLAERYRGHNYGYTF.

With respect to this clone: An end of the junction differs from the germline gene, which may be a read error. The rearrangement links TRBV6-6 to TRBJ2-7; 8 positions match TRBD2. The CDR3 length is 14 residues. The germline gives CDR1 MNHNY, CDR2 SVGAGI (reference sequence). CDR3 amino acids: CASIPGGGSYEPYF. The CDR3 DNA reads TGTGCCAGCATCCCGGGGGGGGGTTCCTACGAGCCGTACTTC.

This rearrangement joins TRBV29-1 to TRBJ2-5, with 8 bases matching TRBD1. From germline, CDR1 is SQVTM and CDR2 ANQGSEA. The CDR3 extends over 14 amino acids. After removal of 7 bases from V and 5 bases from J, the junction contained 12 bases not matched to a gene. Here the CDR3 reads CSGRQGAVTETQYF. CDR3 in DNA: TGCAGCGGGCGGCAGGGGGCGGTAACGGAGACCCAGTACTTC.

The chain recombines TRBV11-2 with TRBJ1-1; no firm D call. Deletions cut 2 bases from V and 5 bases from J, with 9 bases between. The CDR3 is 13 amino acids. In germline, CDR1 is SGHAT, CDR2 FQNNGV. As DNA, the CDR3 is TGTGCCAGCAGCTTACGCTACGGTACTGAAGCTTTCTTT. Its translation is CASSLRYGTEAFF. The whole variable domain, remainder taken from reference TRBV11-2 and TRBJ1-1, is EAGVAQSPRYKIIEKRQSVAFWCNPISGHATLYWYQQILGQGPKLLIQFQNNGVVDDSQLPKDRFSAERLKGVDSTLKIQPAKLEDSAVYLCASSLRYGTEAFFGQGTRLTVV.

V and J are TRBV5-1 and TRBJ2-1; 7 bases line up with TRBD1. V shed 7 bases, J shed 10 bases, and the junction held 5 bases outside the gene matches. This CDR3 region has 11 residues. Germline CDR1 and CDR2: SGHRS and YFSETQ. Here the CDR3 DNA reads TGCGCCAGCCAGGGGGAAGGAGAGCAGTTCTTC. Amino acids: CASQGEGEQFF.

The V call is TRBV2, the J call TRBJ2-7; TRBD1 aligns across 8 bases. Trimming cost V 6 bases and J 2 bases; bases outside gene matches: 6. The CDR3 is 14 amino acids. Germline V gives CDR1 SNHLY, CDR2 FYNNEI. The CDR3: CASSLGQEPYEQYF. DNA of the CDR3: TGTGCCAGCAGCCTGGGACAGGAACCCTACGAGCAGTACTTC.

The genes are TRBV6-1 and TRBJ2-4; 9 bases are shared with TRBD1. The CDR3 sequence is 15 residues long. Germline V gene lookup returns CDR1 MNHNS and CDR2 SASEGT. After removal of 6 bases from V and 3 bases from J, the junction contained 6 bases not matched to a gene. CDR3 in amino acids: CASRTGGADKNIQYF. The CDR3 region has the DNA TGTGCCAGCAGAACAGGGGGCGCGGACAAAAACATTCAGTACTTC.

The genes are TRBV5-8 and TRBJ1-1, with unresolved D. This CDR3 spans 9 amino acids. V was cut by 2 bases and J by 11 bases, with 4 bases left in between. Per germline, CDR1 SGHTS and CDR2 YDEGEE. The CDR3 here is CASSFEAFF. The CDR3 coding sequence is TGTGCCAGCAGCTTCGAGGCTTTCTTT.

The chain has TRBV7-8 and TRBJ1-5, with 11 bases fitting TRBD1. With V trimmed by 3 bases and J by 7 bases, 5 bases remained unmatched. Germline V lookup: CDR1 SGHVS, CDR2 FQNEAQ. There are 15 residues in the CDR3. The CDR3 nucleotides read TGTGCCAGCAGCTTCACCGGGACAGGGGGACAGCCCCAGCATTTT. Amino acid sequence: CASSFTGTGGQPQHF.

A few counts support this clone. V usage is TRBV5-1 and J usage is TRBJ1-4, with TRBD1 matching over 7 bases. V was clipped by 3 bases and J by 6 bases; unmatched bases: 5. This CDR3 is built from 14 residues. Germline V gene lookup returns CDR1 SGHRS and CDR2 YFSETQ. The CDR3 region has the DNA TGCGCCAGCAGCTCCTTAGGGACAGATGAAAAACTGTTTTTT. This gives the protein CASSSLGTDEKLFF.

This clone came up a few times. This chain connects TRBV6-5 to TRBJ2-2; TRBD1 is a possible D gene (5 bases). Trimming took off 6 bases at V and 4 bases at J, with 12 bases between the two ends. CDR1 is MNHEY, CDR2 SVGAGI, per germline. The CDR3 covers 14 residues. CDR3 nucleotides: TGTGCCAGCAGGCAAACAGGAGTCACCGGGGAGCTGTTTTTT. Its translation: CASRQTGVTGELFF.

V usage is TRBV10-1 and J usage is TRBJ1-6; the match to TRBD1 covers 7 bases. The CDR3 totals 14 residues. Germline V gene data show CDR1 as WNHNN and CDR2 as SYGVQD (reference sequence). With 4 bases clipped from V and 7 bases from J, the junction kept 4 bases outside the gene matches. As DNA, the CDR3 is TGCGCCAGCAGTGCTAGGGGGCAAAATTCACCCCTCCACTTT. The encoded protein is CASSARGQNSPLHF.

The chain recombines TRBV7-3 with TRBJ2-1; 8 nucleotides align to TRBD2. The CDR3 consists of 13 residues. Per the germline V gene, CDR1 is SGHTA and CDR2 is FQGTGA. J gave up 10 bases and V 6 bases, and 8 bases lay outside the gene matches. The CDR3 sequence is CASRGTSSAEQFF. The DNA of the CDR3 is TGTGCCAGCAGGGGGACTAGTTCTGCAGAGCAGTTCTTC.

This clone was seen just once. V and J are TRBV6-5 and TRBJ2-5, with TRBD2 matching over 11 bases. Germline V lookup: CDR1 MNHEY, CDR2 SVGAGI. CDR3 length: 15 amino acids. J lost 7 bases, V lost 5 bases, and 9 bases had no gene match. DNA for the CDR3: TGTGCCAGCAGTAGTACTAGCGGGAGCTCGGGGACCCAGTACTTC. This gives the protein CASSSTSGSSGTQYF.

The gene calls are TRBV11-2 and TRBJ1-6, with 7 bases fitting TRBD1. The V gene's germline CDR1 is SGHAT and CDR2 FQNNGV. Trimming removed 5 bases from V and 10 bases from J; junction bases left unmatched: 8. The CDR3 totals 14 residues. DNA of the CDR3: TGTGCCAGCAGCCCGGCGACAGGGAACTCACCCCTCCACTTT. It translates to CASSPATGNSPLHF.

The V and J genes are TRBV7-6 and TRBJ1-4, with no clear D. Trimming shortened V by 5 bases and J by 3 bases, and 10 bases separated the two germline ends. The CDR3 spans 14 residues. Germline V gene sequence: CDR1 SGHVS, CDR2 FNYEAQ. DNA of the CDR3: TGTGCCAGCAGCCGAGGAGGTTCTAATGAAAAACTGTTTTTT. This gives the protein CASSRGGSNEKLFF.

A note on this clone: Germline and junction disagree at one end, which may indicate a read error. J is TRBJ2-1 and V is TRBV4-1; 7 bases are shared with TRBD1. In germline, CDR1 is MGHRA, CDR2 YSYEKL. The CDR3 has 16 amino acids. CDR3 loop: CASSQGARGQYNEQFF. DNA of the CDR3: TGCGCCAGCAGTCAAGGGGCACGGGGACAGTACAATGAGCAGTTCTTC.

This clone was detected a few times. The gene calls are TRBV5-1 and TRBJ1-2, with TRBD1 matching 8 bases. This CDR3 contains 16 residues. Germline loops: CDR1 SGHRS, CDR2 YFSETQ. V shed 0 bases and J 6 bases; nucleotides not matched to a gene: 10. CDR3: CASSLAPGGSRDGYTF. In DNA form, the CDR3 reads TGCGCCAGCAGCTTGGCCCCAGGGGGCAGTCGGGATGGCTACACCTTC.

The chain employs TRBV30 and TRBJ2-5; 8 bases line up with TRBD1. V lost 7 bases and J lost 1; bases outside the gene matches: 5. The CDR3 extends over 13 amino acids. Germline CDR1 is GTSNPN and CDR2 is SVGIG (reference sequence). The CDR3 protein is CAYNQGAQETQYF. The CDR3 DNA follows: TGTGCCTATAATCAGGGGGCCCAAGAGACCCAGTACTTC.

The CDR3 sequence: CASRLYAENEQFF. The CDR3 DNA follows: TGTGCCAGCAGACTCTACGCCGAAAATGAGCAGTTCTTC. The V and J genes are TRBV28 and TRBJ2-1, with D hard to call. The CDR3 spans 13 residues. The V end was cut by 6 bases, the J end by 7 bases, with 13 bases between. The germline V gene encodes CDR1 MDHEN and CDR2 SYDVKM.